This T cell receptor beta chain was captured by sequencing in a study of T cell responses to AZD1222 COVID-19 vaccine. Study findings and constraints: Females outnumbered males among donors, who were mostly white British; clonal diversity was possibly underestimated. Spike-specific TCR breadth rose after two AZD1222 doses, and depth rose as well. Vaccine-associated CD4 TCRs spanned spike, dominant at 160-218 and 743-854.

The trim removed 2 bases at V and 9 bases at J, leaving 4 bases unmatched. The CDR3 has 14 amino acids. Germline CDR1 and CDR2: MNHEY and SVGEGT. To note about this clone: As yet, its antigen is unknown.

Clones were sequenced by immunoSEQ multiplex PCR, and TCRdb holds only the in-frame ones, with some missing. There are hundreds of thousands of clones in the sample; 94% occur only once, and around 0.6% lies in the top ten. Sequencing used peripheral blood, obtained 28 days after the second AZD1222 dose. This clonotype was obtained from an adult who received the AZD1222 COVID-19 vaccine. The chain employs TRBV6-2 or TRBV6-3 and TRBJ1-5, with 10 positions matching TRBD1. The CDR3 DNA follows: TGTGCCAGCAGTTACGGGACAGGGGTTGGGCCCCAGCATTTT. Amino acids: CASSYGTGVGPQHF.